This T cell receptor beta chain was sequenced during a study of cytomegalovirus exposure and HLA in healthy donors. About the study: One earlier analysis, a look at about 179 million T cells, found some 100 million unique TCR beta sequences. Early on, a data release was issued that held roughly 84 million unique TCRs from HLA-typed donors.

In the PCR, 60 Vbeta and 13 Jbeta primers were used. Assay: immunoSEQ multiplex PCR; the TCRdb copy retains only in-frame clones and omits some. Found here are 100,000 to 150,000 clones, over 70% of them singletons; the top ten hold over 2.5%. Germline lookup yields CDR1 GTSNPN and CDR2 SVGIG (reference sequence). V dropped 3 bases and J dropped 3 bases, with 11 bases sitting between them. The CDR3 covers 13 residues. Regarding donors, all were healthy bone marrow donors. Sequenced input: PBMCs. The chain joins TRBV30 to TRBJ1-2; no clear D gene. The sequence derives from a woman between 50 and 59 years old in good health and CMV-seronegative. This CDR3 reads CAWSDSGDYGYTF. In DNA form, the CDR3 reads TGTGCCTGGAGCGATTCTGGAGACTATGGCTACACCTTC. The whole variable domain, remainder taken from reference TRBV30 and TRBJ1-2, is SQTIHQWPATLVQPVGSPLSLECTVEGTSNPNLYWYRQAAGRGLQLLFYSVGIGQISSEVPQNLSASRPQDRQFILSSKKLLLSDSGFYLCAWSDSGDYGYTFGSGTRLTVV.